This record covers a single T cell receptor (beta chain). What it binds is unknown. Measured with immunoSEQ multiplex PCR; TCRdb has only the in-frame clones, and not every one. The sample yields 100,000 or so clones, about 88% seen once. The record originates from a study of cytomegalovirus exposure and HLA in healthy donors. Study results and caveats: Many donors shared some public TCRs, even though most TCR sequences were rare.

Germline CDR1 and CDR2: MNHNY and SVGAGI (reference sequence). This CDR3 comprises 16 residues. V dropped 8 bases and J dropped 0 bases, with 17 bases sitting between them. The J gene is TRBJ2-1, the V gene TRBV6-6, with D possibly TRBD1 on 6 matching bases. This TCR derives from a woman aged 18-29 years in good health and CMV-seropositive. The specimen sequenced was PBMCs. The chain's CDR3 is CASCSPGHGSYNEQFF. CDR3 sequence (DNA): TGTGCCAGCTGCTCCCCGGGACACGGCTCCTACAATGAGCAGTTCTTC.